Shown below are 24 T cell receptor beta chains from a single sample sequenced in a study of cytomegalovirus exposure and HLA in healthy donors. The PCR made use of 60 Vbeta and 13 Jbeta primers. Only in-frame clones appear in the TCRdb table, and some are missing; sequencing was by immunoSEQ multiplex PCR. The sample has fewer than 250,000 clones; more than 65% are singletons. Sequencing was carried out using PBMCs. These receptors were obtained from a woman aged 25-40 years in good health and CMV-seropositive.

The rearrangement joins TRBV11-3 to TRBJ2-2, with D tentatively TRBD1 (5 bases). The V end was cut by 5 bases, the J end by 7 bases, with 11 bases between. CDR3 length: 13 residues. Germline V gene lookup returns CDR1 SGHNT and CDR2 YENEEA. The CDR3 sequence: CASSMTVLGELFF. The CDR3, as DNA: TGTGCCAGCAGCATGACAGTTCTCGGGGAGCTGTTTTTT.

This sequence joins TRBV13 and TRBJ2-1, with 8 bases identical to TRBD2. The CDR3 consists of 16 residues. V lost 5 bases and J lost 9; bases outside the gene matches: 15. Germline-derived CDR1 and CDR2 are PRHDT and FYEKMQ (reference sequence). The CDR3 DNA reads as TGTGCCAGCAGCCTGCGAGCCTGGACTAGCCAGCGTGAGCAGTTCTTC. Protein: CASSLRAWTSQREQFF.

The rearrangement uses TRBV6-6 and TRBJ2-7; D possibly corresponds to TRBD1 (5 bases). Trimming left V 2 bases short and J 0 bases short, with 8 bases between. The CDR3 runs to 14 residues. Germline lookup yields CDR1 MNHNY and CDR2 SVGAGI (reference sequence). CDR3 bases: TGTGCCAGCAGTTACAGACAGCTCTCCTACGAGCAGTACTTC. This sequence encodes CASSYRQLSYEQYF.

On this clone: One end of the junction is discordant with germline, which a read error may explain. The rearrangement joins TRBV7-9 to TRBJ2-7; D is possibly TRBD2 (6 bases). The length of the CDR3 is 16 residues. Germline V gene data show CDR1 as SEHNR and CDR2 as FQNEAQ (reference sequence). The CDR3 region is CSSSRMGTDYLYEQYF. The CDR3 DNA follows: TGTTCCAGCAGCCGTATGGGAACGGACTACCTCTACGAGCAGTACTTC. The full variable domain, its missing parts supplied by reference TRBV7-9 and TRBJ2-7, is DTGVSQNPRHKITKRGQNVTFRCDPISEHNRLYWYRQTLGQGPEFLTYFQNEAQLEKSRLLSDRFSAERPKGSFSTLEIQRTEQGDSAMYLCSSSRMGTDYLYEQYFGPGTRLTVT.

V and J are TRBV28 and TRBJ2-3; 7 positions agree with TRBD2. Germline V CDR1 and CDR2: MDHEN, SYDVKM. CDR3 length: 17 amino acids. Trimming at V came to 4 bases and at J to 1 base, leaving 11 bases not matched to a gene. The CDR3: CASSSSGMPLGTDTQYF. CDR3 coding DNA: TGTGCCAGCAGTTCCAGCGGGATGCCCCTAGGCACAGATACGCAGTATTTT. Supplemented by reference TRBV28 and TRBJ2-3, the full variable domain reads DVKVTQSSRYLVKRTGEKVFLECVQDMDHENMFWYRQDPGLGLRLIYFSYDVKMKEKGDIPEGYSVSREKKERFSLILESASTNQTSMYLCASSSSGMPLGTDTQYFGPGTRLTVL.

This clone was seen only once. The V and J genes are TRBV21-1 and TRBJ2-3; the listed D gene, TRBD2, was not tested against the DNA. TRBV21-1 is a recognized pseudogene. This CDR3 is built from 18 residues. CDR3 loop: CASWPPGLAGGPRDTQYF. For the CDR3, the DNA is TGTGCCAGTTGGCCCCCGGGACTAGCGGGAGGCCCGAGGGATACGCAGTATTTT.

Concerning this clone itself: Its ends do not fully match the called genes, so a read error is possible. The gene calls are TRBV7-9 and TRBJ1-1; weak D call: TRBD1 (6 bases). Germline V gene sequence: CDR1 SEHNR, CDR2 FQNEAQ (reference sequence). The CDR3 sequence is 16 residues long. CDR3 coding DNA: TGTTCCAGCAGCTCGTACGGGACAATTGGTGCCCCTGAAGCTTTCTTT. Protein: CSSSSYGTIGAPEAFF.

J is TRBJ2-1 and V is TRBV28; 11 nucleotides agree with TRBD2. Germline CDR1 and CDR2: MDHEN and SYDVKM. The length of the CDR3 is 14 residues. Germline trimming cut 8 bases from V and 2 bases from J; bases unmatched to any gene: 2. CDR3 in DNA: TGTGCCAGCGGGACTAGCGGTGCCTACAATGAGCAGTTCTTC. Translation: CASGTSGAYNEQFF.

DNA of the CDR3: TGCGCCAGCAGCCAAGTCATGGCGAACACTGAAGCTTTCTTT. It codes for CASSQVMANTEAFF. J is TRBJ1-1 and V is TRBV4-1, with D uncertain. Germline values: CDR1 MGHRA, CDR2 YSYEKL. Trimming shortened V by 1 base and J by 1 base, and 7 bases separated the two germline ends. CDR3 length: 14 amino acids.

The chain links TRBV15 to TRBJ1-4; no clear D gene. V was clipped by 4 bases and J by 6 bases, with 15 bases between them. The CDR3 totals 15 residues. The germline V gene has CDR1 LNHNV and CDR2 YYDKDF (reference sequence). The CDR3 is CATSKFAEEDEKLFF. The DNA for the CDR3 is TGTGCCACCAGCAAATTCGCGGAGGAAGATGAAAAACTGTTTTTT.

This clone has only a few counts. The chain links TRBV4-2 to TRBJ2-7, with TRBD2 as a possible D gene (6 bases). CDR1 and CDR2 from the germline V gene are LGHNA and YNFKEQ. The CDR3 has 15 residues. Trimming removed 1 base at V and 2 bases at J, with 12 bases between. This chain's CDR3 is CASSQGGGEPYEQYF. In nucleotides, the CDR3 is TGTGCCAGCAGCCAAGGTGGAGGGGAGCCCTACGAGCAGTACTTC.

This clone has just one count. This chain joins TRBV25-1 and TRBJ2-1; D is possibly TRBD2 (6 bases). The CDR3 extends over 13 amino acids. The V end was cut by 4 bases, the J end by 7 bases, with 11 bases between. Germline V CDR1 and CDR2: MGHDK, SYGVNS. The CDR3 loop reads CASSALAENEQFF. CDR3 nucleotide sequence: TGTGCCAGCAGTGCGTTAGCGGAAAATGAGCAGTTCTTC.

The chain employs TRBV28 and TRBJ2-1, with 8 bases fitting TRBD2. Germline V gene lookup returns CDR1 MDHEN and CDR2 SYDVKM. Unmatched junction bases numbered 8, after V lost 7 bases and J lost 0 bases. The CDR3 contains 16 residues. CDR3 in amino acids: CASTETSGSSYNEQFF. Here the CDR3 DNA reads TGTGCCAGCACGGAGACCAGCGGGAGCTCCTACAATGAGCAGTTCTTC.

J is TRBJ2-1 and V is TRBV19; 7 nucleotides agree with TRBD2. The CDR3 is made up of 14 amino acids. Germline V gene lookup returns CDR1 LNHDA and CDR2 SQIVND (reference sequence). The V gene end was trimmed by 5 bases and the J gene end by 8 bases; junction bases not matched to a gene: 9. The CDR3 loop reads CASSSPGLFHEQFF. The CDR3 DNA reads TGTGCCAGTAGTTCTCCGGGACTATTCCATGAGCAGTTCTTC.

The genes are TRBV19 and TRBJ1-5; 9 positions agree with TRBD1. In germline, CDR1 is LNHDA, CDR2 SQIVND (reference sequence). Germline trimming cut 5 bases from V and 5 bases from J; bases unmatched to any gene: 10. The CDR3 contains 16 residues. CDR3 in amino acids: CASSYTDRGGYQPQHF. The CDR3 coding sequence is TGTGCCAGTAGTTATACGGACAGGGGTGGATATCAGCCCCAGCATTTT.

CDR3 loop: CATRNEQFF. The DNA of the CDR3 is TGTGCCACCCGTAATGAGCAGTTCTTC. The rearrangement uses TRBV6-1 and TRBJ2-1; no clear D. Trimming cost V 10 bases and J 7 bases, with 5 bases left between them. Per germline, CDR1 MNHNS and CDR2 SASEGT. The length of the CDR3 is 9 residues.

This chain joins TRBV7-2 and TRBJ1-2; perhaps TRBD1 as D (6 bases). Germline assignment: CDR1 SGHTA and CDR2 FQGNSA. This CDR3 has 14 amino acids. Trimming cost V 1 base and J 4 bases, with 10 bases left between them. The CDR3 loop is CASSLDRVVYGYTF. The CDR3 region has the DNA TGTGCCAGCAGCTTAGACAGGGTTGTCTATGGCTACACCTTC.

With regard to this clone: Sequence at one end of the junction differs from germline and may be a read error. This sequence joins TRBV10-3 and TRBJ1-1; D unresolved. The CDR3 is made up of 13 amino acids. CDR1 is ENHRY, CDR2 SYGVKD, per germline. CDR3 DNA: TGTGCCATCTTGGATGGGCCGAACGCTGAAGCTTTCTTT. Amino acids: CAILDGPNAEAFF.

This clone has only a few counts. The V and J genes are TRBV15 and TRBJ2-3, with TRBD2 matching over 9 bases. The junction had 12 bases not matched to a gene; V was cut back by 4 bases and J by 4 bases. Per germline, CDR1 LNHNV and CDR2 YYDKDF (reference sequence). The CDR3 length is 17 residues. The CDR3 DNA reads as TGTGCCACCAGCACCGGCAGGGGTAGCGGGAGTTCAGATACGCAGTATTTT. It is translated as CATSTGRGSGSSDTQYF.

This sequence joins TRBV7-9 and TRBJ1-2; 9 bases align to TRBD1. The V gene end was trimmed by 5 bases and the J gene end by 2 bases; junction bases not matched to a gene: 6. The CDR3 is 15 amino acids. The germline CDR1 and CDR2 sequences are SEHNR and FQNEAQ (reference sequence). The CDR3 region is CASSRTGGLNYGYTF. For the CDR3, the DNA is TGTGCCAGCAGCCGTACAGGGGGCCTGAACTATGGCTACACCTTC.

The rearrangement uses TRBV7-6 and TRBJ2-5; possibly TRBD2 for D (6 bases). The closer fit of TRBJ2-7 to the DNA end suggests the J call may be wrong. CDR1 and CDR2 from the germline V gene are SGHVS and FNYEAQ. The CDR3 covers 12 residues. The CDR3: CASSLLASEQYF. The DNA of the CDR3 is TGTGCCAGCAGCTTACTAGCGAGCGAGCAGTACTTC.

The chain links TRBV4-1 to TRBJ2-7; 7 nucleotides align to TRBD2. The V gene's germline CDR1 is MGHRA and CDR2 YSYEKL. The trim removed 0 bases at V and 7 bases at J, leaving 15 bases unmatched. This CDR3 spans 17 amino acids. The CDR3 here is CASSQDLTSGGRGEQYF. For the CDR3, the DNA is TGCGCCAGCAGCCAAGATTTGACTAGTGGCGGGAGAGGGGAGCAGTACTTC.

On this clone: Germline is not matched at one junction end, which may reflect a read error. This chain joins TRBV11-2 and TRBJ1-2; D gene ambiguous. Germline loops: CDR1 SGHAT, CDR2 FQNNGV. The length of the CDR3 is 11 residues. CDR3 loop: CASSFNNGYTF. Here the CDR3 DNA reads TGTGCCAGCAGCTTTAACAATGGCTACACCTTC.

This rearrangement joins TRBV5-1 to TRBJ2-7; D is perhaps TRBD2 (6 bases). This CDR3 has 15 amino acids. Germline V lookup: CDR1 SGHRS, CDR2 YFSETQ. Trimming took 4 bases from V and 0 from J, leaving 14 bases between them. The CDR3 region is CASSLVEGSSYEQYF. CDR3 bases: TGCGCCAGCAGCCTCGTGGAGGGAAGCTCCTACGAGCAGTACTTC.